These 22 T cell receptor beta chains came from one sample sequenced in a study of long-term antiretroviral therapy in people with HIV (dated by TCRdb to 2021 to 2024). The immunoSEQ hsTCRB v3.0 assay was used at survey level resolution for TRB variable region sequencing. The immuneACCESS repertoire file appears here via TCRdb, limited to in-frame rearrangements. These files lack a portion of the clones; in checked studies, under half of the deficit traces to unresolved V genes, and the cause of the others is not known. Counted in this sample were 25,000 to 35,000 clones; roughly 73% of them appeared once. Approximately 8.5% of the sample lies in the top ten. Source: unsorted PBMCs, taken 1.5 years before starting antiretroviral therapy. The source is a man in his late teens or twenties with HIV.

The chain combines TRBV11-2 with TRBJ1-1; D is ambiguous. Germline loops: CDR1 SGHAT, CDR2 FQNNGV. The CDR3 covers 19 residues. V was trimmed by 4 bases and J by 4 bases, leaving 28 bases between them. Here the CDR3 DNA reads TGTGCCAGCAGCTCAATCCCCTCGTACGGGAGCTCTAGGATCACTGAAGCTTTCTTT. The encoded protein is CASSSIPSYGSSRITEAFF. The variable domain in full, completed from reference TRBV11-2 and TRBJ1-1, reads EAGVAQSPRYKIIEKRQSVAFWCNPISGHATLYWYQQILGQGPKLLIQFQNNGVVDDSQLPKDRFSAERLKGVDSTLKIQPAKLEDSAVYLCASSSIPSYGSSRITEAFFGQGTRLTVV.

The CDR3 region has the DNA TGCGCCAGCAGCCAAGCCGGGGGACAGGGCCCCTACGAGCAGTACTTC. This sequence encodes CASSQAGGQGPYEQYF. This sequence joins TRBV4-3 and TRBJ2-7; TRBD1 agrees at 9 bases. The V gene end was trimmed by 1 base and the J gene end by 2 bases; junction bases not matched to a gene: 6. CDR1 is LGHNA, CDR2 YSLEER, per germline. The CDR3 is made up of 16 amino acids.

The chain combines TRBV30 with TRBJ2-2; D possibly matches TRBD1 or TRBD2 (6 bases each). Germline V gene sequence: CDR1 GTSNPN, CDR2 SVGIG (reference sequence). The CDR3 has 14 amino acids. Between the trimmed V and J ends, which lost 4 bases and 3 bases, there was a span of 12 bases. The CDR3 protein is CAWNGGLDTGELFF. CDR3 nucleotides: TGTGCCTGGAACGGGGGCTTGGACACCGGGGAGCTGTTTTTT.

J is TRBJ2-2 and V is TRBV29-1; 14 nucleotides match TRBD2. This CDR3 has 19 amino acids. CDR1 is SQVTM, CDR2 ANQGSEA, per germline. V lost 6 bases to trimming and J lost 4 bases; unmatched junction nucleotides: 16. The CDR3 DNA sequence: TGCAGCGTCTTGGGACTAGCGGGAGTGATAAGTGGTACCACCGGGGAGCTGTTTTTT. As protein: CSVLGLAGVISGTTGELFF.

CDR3 region: CAGKALAGAYNEQFF. Here the CDR3 DNA reads TGTGCCGGAAAAGCCCTAGCGGGGGCCTACAATGAGCAGTTCTTC. V usage is TRBV2 and J usage is TRBJ2-1, with 10 nucleotides matching TRBD2. CDR1 SNHLY and CDR2 FYNNEI come from the germline V gene. The CDR3 extends over 15 amino acids. After removal of 11 bases from V and 2 bases from J, the junction contained 9 bases not matched to a gene.

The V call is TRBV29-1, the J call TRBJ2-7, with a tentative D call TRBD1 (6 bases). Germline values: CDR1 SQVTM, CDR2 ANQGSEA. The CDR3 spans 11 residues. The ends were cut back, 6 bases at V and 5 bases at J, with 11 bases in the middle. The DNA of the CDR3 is TGCAGCGTCGGACAGAACCACGAGCAGTACTTC. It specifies CSVGQNHEQYF.

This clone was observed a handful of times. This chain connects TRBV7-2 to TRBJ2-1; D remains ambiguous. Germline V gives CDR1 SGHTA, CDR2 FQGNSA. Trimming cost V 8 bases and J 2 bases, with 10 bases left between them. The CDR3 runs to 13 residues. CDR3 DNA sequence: TGTGCCAGCCAATCCCAGCCCTACAATGAGCAGTTCTTC. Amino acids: CASQSQPYNEQFF.

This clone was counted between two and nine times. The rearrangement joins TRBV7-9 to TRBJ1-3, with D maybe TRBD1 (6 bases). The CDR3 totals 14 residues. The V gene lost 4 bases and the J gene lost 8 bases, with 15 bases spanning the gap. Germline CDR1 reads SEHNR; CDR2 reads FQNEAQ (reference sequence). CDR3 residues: CASSSHGGEDTIYF. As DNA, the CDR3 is TGTGCCAGCAGCTCCCATGGGGGCGAAGACACCATATATTTT.

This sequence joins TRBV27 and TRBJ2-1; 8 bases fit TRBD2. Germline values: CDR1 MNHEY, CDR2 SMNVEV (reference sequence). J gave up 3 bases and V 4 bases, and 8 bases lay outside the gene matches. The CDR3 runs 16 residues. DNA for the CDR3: TGTGCCAGCAGTTCCTCGTGGCGGGAGGACTACAATGAGCAGTTCTTC. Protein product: CASSSSWREDYNEQFF.

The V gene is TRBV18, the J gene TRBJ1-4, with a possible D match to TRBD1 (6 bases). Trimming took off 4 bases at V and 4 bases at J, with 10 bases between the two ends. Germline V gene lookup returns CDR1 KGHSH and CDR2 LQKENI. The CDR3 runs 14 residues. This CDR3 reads CASSQGGNNEKLFF. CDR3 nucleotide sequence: TGTGCCAGCTCACAAGGGGGGAATAATGAAAAACTGTTTTTT. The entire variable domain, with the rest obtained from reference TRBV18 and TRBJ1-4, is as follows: NAGVMQNPRHLVRRRGQEARLRCSPMKGHSHVYWYRQLPEEGLKFMVYLQKENIIDESGMPKERFSAEFPKEGPSILRIQQVVRGDSAAYFCASSQGGNNEKLFFGSGTQLSVL.

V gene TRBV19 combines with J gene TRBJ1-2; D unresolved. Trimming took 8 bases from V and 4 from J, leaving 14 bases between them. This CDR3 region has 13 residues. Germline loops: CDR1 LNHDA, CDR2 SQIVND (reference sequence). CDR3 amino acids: CASLGNWLYGYTF. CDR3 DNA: TGTGCCAGTTTGGGGAATTGGCTCTATGGCTACACCTTC. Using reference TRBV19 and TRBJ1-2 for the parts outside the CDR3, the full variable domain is DGGITQSPKYLFRKEGQNVTLSCEQNLNHDAMYWYRQDPGQGLRLIYYSQIVNDFQKGDIAEGYSVSREKKESFPLTVTSAQKNPTAFYLCASLGNWLYGYTFGSGTRLTVV.

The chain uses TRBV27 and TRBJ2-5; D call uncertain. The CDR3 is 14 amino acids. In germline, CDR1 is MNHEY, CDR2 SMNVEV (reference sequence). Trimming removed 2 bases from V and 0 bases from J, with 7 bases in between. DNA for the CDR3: TGTGCCAGCAGTTTAATTCCAAACCAAGAGACCCAGTACTTC. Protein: CASSLIPNQETQYF.

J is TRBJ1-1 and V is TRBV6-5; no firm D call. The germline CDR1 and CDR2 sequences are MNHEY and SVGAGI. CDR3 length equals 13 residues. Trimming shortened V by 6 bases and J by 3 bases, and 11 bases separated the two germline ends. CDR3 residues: CASRDDSYTEAFF. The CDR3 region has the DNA TGTGCCAGCAGGGATGACTCCTACACTGAAGCTTTCTTT.

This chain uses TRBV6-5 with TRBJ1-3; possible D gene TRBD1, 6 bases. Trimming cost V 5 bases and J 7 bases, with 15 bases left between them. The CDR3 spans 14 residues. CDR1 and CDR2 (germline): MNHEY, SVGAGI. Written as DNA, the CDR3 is TGTGCCAGCAGTACCATAGGGGGGGACAACACCATATATTTT. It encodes CASSTIGGDNTIYF.

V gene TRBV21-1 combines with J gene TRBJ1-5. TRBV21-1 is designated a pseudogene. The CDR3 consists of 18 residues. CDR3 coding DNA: TGTGCCAGCAGCAAAGTGGTCGTAAGGGGAGGCTGCAATCAGCCCCAGCATTTT. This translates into CASSKVVVRGGCNQPQHF.

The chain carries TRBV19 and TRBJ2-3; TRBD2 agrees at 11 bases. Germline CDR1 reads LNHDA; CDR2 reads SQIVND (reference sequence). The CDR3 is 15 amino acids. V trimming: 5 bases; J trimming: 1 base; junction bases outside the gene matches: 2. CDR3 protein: CASSAGLAGTDTQYF. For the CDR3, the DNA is TGTGCCAGTAGTGCGGGACTAGCGGGCACAGATACGCAGTATTTT.

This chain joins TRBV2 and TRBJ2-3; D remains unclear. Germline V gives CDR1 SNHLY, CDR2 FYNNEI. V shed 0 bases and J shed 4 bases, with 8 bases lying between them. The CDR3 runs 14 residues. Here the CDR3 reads CASSEALGPDTQYF. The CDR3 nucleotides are TGTGCCAGCAGTGAAGCGCTCGGCCCAGATACGCAGTATTTT. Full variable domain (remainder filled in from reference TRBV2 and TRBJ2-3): EPEVTQTPSHQVTQMGQEVILRCVPISNHLYFYWYRQILGQKVEFLVSFYNNEISEKSEIFDDQFSVERPDGSNFTLKIRSTKLEDSAMYFCASSEALGPDTQYFGPGTRLTVL.

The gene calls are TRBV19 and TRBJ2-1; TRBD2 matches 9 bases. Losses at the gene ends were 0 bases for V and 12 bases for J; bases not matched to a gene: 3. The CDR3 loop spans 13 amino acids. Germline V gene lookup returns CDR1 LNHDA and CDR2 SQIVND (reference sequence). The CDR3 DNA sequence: TGTGCCAGTAGTATAGAGGAGACTAGCGGGCAGTTCTTC. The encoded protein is CASSIEETSGQFF. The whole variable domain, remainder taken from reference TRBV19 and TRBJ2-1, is DGGITQSPKYLFRKEGQNVTLSCEQNLNHDAMYWYRQDPGQGLRLIYYSQIVNDFQKGDIAEGYSVSREKKESFPLTVTSAQKNPTAFYLCASSIEETSGQFFGPGTRLTVL.

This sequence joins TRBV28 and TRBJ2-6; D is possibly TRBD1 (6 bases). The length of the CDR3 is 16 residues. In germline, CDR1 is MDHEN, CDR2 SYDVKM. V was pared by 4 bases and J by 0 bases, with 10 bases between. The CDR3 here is CASSWGHNSGANVLTF. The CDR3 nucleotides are TGTGCCAGCAGTTGGGGACATAACTCTGGGGCCAACGTCCTGACTTTC.

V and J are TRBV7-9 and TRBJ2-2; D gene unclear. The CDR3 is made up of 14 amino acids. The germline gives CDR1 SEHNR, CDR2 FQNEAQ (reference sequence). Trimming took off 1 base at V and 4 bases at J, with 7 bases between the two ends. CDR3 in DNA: TGTGCCAGCAGCTTAGGACAAATCACCGGGGAGCTGTTTTTT. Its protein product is CASSLGQITGELFF.

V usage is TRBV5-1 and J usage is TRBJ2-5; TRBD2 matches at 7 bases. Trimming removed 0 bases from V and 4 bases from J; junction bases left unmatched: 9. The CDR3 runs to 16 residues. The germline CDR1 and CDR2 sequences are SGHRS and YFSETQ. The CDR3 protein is CASSLENGRPPETQYF. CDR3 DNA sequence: TGCGCCAGCAGCTTGGAGAACGGGAGGCCCCCAGAGACCCAGTACTTC.

The chain's CDR3 is CASSLAAEAGYTF. In DNA, the CDR3 is TGTGCCAGCAGCTTAGCCGCCGAGGCCGGCTACACCTTC. The chain couples TRBV7-9 to TRBJ1-2; no clear D. CDR3 length: 13 amino acids. V dropped 0 bases and J dropped 8 bases, with 10 bases sitting between them. In germline, CDR1 is SEHNR, CDR2 FQNEAQ (reference sequence).